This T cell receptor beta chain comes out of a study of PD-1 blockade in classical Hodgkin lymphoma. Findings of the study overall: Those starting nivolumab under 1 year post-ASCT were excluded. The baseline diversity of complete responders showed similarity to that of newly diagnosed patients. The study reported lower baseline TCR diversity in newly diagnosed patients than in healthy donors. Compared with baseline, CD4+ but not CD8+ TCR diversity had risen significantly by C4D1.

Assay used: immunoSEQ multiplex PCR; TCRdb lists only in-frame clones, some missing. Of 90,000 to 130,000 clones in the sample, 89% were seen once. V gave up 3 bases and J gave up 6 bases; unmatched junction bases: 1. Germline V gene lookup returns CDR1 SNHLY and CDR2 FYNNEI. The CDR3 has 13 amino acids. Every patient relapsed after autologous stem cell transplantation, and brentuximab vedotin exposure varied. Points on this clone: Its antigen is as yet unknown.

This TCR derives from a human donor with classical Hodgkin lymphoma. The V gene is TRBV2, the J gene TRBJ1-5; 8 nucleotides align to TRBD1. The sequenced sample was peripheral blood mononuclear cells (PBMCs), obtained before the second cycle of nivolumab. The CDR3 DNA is TGTGCCAGCAGTGACAGGGGGCGTCAGCCCCAGCATTTT. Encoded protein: CASSDRGRQPQHF.